The clone carrying this T cell receptor beta chain was recorded a few times. Its matching antigen is unknown. The data originate from a study of identical twins. A universal primer site was created by template switching, with the cDNA bearing unique molecular identifiers. One entry per CDR3 protein, called by TCRdb with MiXCR from the 5' RACE reads. This repertoire shows about 490,000 distinct CDR3 sequences, over 12% found once; its top ten account for around 0.4%. Findings and caveats of the study: Researchers caution that invariant MAIT and iNKT cells could partly confound zero-insertion analyses. Whereas memory repertoires showed no such difference, abundant cord blood beta clonotypes carried fewer insertions. Conclusions rested on cross-sectional statistics rather than following the same donors.

Germline V CDR1 and CDR2: ENHRY, SYGVKD. V gave up 10 bases and J gave up 0 bases, with 16 bases separating them. There are 15 residues in the CDR3. These records were also assigned to another study, of yellow fever vaccine responses in identical twins.

This sequence was found in a woman aged 18-35 years in good health. The material sequenced was CD4+ T cells sorted from blood. The rearrangement joins TRBV10-3 to TRBJ2-1; the D is unclear. CDR3: CATSLGPSSYNEQFF. The CDR3 DNA follows: TGTGCCACCTCGTTGGGCCCGAGCTCCTACAATGAGCAGTTCTTC.